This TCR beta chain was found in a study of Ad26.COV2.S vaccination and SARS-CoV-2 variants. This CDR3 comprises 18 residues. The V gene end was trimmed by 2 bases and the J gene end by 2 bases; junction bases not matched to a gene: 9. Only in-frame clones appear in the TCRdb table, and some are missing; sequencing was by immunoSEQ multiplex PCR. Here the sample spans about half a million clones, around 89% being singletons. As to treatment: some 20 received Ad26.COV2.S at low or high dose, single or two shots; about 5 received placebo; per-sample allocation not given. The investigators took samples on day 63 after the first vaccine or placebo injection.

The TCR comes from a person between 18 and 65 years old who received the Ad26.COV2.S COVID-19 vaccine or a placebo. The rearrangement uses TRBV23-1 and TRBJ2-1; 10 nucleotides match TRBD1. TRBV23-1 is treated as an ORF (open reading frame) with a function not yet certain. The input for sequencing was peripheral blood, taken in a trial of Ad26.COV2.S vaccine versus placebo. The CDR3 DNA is TGCGCCAGCAGTCAAACCTTTTCCGGGACAGGGGCCTACAATGAGCAGTTCTTC. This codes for CASSQTFSGTGAYNEQFF.